These T cell receptor beta chains were read from a single sample in a study of blood T cells in healthy people across ages. TCRdb reprocessed the 5' RACE reads via MiXCR and lists one record per CDR3 protein. In the table there are 1.8 million or so distinct CDR3 sequences, approximately 40% of which are singletons. The sequenced sample was blood. The receptors were sampled from a human donor in good health. CDR3s include the opening cysteine and the closing phenylalanine or tryptophan. The order of the fields is clone size, J gene, D gene, V gene, CDR3 protein, CDR3 DNA. The D gene is left open where the match is weak. Clone size is given for some rows only: seen once, a few or many times, or a class if the clone is expanded.

clone_size: NA; j_call: TRBJ2-1; d_call: TRBD2; v_call: TRBV9; cdr3_aa: CASSGRVSGDAYNEQFF; cdr3_nt: TGTGCCAGCAGCGGCCGGGTTAGCGGGGACGCCTACAATGAGCAGTTCTTC
clone_size: NA; j_call: TRBJ1-2; d_call: NA; v_call: TRBV6-5; cdr3_aa: CASSYLEDPPNYGYTF; cdr3_nt: TGTGCCAGCAGTTACTTAGAGGACCCACCTAACTATGGCTACACCTTC
clone_size: few; j_call: TRBJ2-7; d_call: NA; v_call: TRBV7-9; cdr3_aa: CASRTDSQYSYEQYF; cdr3_nt: TGTGCCAGTCGGACAGACAGTCAATATTCCTACGAGCAGTACTTC
clone_size: NA; j_call: TRBJ1-2; d_call: NA; v_call: TRBV6-5; cdr3_aa: CASSYSFPLDGGYTF; cdr3_nt: TGTGCCAGCAGTTACTCGTTCCCTTTGGATGGCGGCTACACCTTC
clone_size: few; j_call: TRBJ1-2; d_call: TRBD1; v_call: TRBV11-2; cdr3_aa: CASSLLLTGFGGYTF; cdr3_nt: TGTGCCAGCAGCTTACTCCTGACAGGGTTTGGCGGCTACACCTTC
clone_size: NA; j_call: TRBJ1-1; d_call: NA; v_call: TRBV10-3; cdr3_aa: CAIRPAMGTEAFF; cdr3_nt: TGTGCTATCAGGCCGGCTATGGGCACTGAAGCTTTCTTT
clone_size: few; j_call: TRBJ2-6; d_call: NA; v_call: TRBV14; cdr3_aa: CASSPILSGANVLTF; cdr3_nt: TGTGCCAGCAGCCCCATTCTCTCTGGGGCCAACGTCCTGACTTTC
clone_size: NA; j_call: TRBJ1-2; d_call: TRBD1; v_call: TRBV3-1; cdr3_aa: CASTPQGAGDGYTF; cdr3_nt: TGTGCCAGCACCCCTCAGGGGGCAGGGGATGGCTACACCTTC
clone_size: few; j_call: TRBJ2-3; d_call: NA; v_call: TRBV15; cdr3_aa: CATHPGLMTDTQYF; cdr3_nt: TGTGCCACCCACCCGGGACTGATGACAGATACGCAGTATTTT
clone_size: many; j_call: TRBJ2-7; d_call: NA; v_call: TRBV29-1; cdr3_aa: CSGTLDYEQYF; cdr3_nt: TGCAGCGGGACTCTCGACTACGAGCAGTACTTC
clone_size: many; j_call: TRBJ2-7; d_call: TRBD2; v_call: TRBV4-3; cdr3_aa: CASSQDYSGGISYEQYF; cdr3_nt: TGCGCCAGCAGCCAAGATTATAGCGGGGGGATCTCCTACGAGCAGTACTTC
clone_size: NA; j_call: TRBJ1-2; d_call: NA; v_call: TRBV12-3/TRBV12-4; cdr3_aa: CASSLRTANLYYGYTF; cdr3_nt: TGTGCCAGCAGTTTGAGGACAGCAAATTTATACTATGGCTACACCTTC
clone_size: NA; j_call: TRBJ1-6; d_call: NA; v_call: TRBV5-6; cdr3_aa: CASSKELSYNSPLHF; cdr3_nt: TGTGCCAGCAGCAAGGAGTTGTCCTATAATTCACCCCTCCACTTT
clone_size: NA; j_call: TRBJ1-2; d_call: TRBD1; v_call: TRBV14; cdr3_aa: CASRRGGADGYTF; cdr3_nt: TGTGCCAGCAGAAGAGGGGGCGCGGATGGCTACACCTTC
clone_size: few; j_call: TRBJ2-1; d_call: NA; v_call: TRBV7-8; cdr3_aa: CASSLGAHGYNEQFF; cdr3_nt: TGTGCCAGCAGCCTAGGGGCGCACGGTTACAATGAGCAGTTCTTC
clone_size: few; j_call: TRBJ2-5; d_call: NA; v_call: TRBV5-1; cdr3_aa: CASSWGGTGLEEQYF; cdr3_nt: TGCGCCAGCAGCTGGGGGGGGACAGGCTTGGAGGAGCAGTACTTC
clone_size: NA; j_call: TRBJ2-3; d_call: TRBD2; v_call: TRBV6-2/TRBV6-3; cdr3_aa: CASTTRVSGAALDTQYF; cdr3_nt: TGTGCCAGCACCACAAGAGTTAGCGGGGCGGCCTTGGATACGCAGTATTTT
clone_size: NA; j_call: TRBJ1-1; d_call: TRBD1; v_call: TRBV7-9; cdr3_aa: CASSLASVQGSRLNTEAFF; cdr3_nt: TGTGCCAGCAGCTTAGCGAGCGTACAGGGGTCCCGTTTGAACACTGAAGCTTTCTTT
clone_size: NA; j_call: TRBJ2-5; d_call: NA; v_call: TRBV29-1; cdr3_aa: CSTPGTLDF; cdr3_nt: TGCAGCACCCCCGGGACATTGGACTTC
clone_size: NA; j_call: TRBJ2-5; d_call: NA; v_call: TRBV29-1; cdr3_aa: CSVEQPLRRTQYF; cdr3_nt: TGCAGCGTTGAACAACCTCTACGGCGGACCCAGTACTTC